A selection of T cell receptor beta chains follows, all from one sample in a study of T cells in Graves' hyperthyroidism and ophthalmopathy. Using its own MiXCR run on the multiplex PCR reads, TCRdb lists one record per CDR3 protein. This table holds 700,000 or so distinct CDR3 sequences, around 15% found once. The source material was blood. These receptors were obtained from a woman in her forties or fifties with Graves' ophthalmopathy. Both conserved end residues are part of each CDR3. Each record gives: CDR3 protein, CDR3 DNA, J gene, V gene, clone size, D gene. A D gene is named only where the DNA matches it firmly. Size tells how often a clone was seen (once, few, many) or the class of an expanded clone, and some rows leave it out.

cdr3_aa: CASSYPRQGRMNTEAFF
cdr3_nt: TGTGCCAGCAGTTACCCCAGGCAGGGGCGTATGAACACTGAAGCTTTCTTT
j_call: TRBJ1-1
v_call: TRBV6-1
clone_size: few
d_call: .

cdr3_aa: CASSLTGSDNQPQHF
cdr3_nt: TGTGCCAGCAGCTTAACAGGGTCGGACAATCAGCCCCAGCATTTT
j_call: TRBJ1-5
v_call: TRBV7-9
clone_size: .
d_call: .

cdr3_aa: CSATPQGYEQYF
cdr3_nt: TGCAGTGCTACTCCACAGGGGTACGAGCAGTACTTC
j_call: TRBJ2-7
v_call: TRBV20-1
clone_size: .
d_call: TRBD1

cdr3_aa: CASSIGTSPNNEQFF
cdr3_nt: TGTGCCAGTAGTATTGGAACTAGCCCTAACAATGAGCAGTTCTTC
j_call: TRBJ2-1
v_call: TRBV19
clone_size: .
d_call: .

cdr3_aa: CANSPRLAGGPYEQYF
cdr3_nt: TGTGCCAACTCACCACGGTTAGCGGGAGGGCCCTACGAGCAGTACTTC
j_call: TRBJ2-7
v_call: TRBV18
clone_size: .
d_call: TRBD2

cdr3_aa: CATSRDKTSSEKLFF
cdr3_nt: TGTGCCACCAGCAGAGATAAGACTTCAAGTGAAAAACTGTTTTTT
j_call: TRBJ1-4
v_call: TRBV15
clone_size: few
d_call: .

cdr3_aa: CATREREVPYLTRNEQFF
cdr3_nt: TGTGCCACCCGTGAGCGGGAGGTACCCTATTTGACACGGAATGAGCAGTTCTTC
j_call: TRBJ2-1
v_call: TRBV27
clone_size: many
d_call: TRBD2

cdr3_aa: CASSDLDGNTGELFF
cdr3_nt: TGTGCCAGCAGCGATTTGGACGGGAACACCGGGGAGCTGTTTTTT
j_call: TRBJ2-2
v_call: TRBV7-9
clone_size: many
d_call: .

cdr3_aa: CSASKVTSGRYTGELFF
cdr3_nt: TGCAGTGCTTCAAAGGTTACTAGCGGGAGGTACACCGGGGAGCTGTTTTTT
j_call: TRBJ2-2
v_call: TRBV20-1
clone_size: many
d_call: TRBD2

cdr3_aa: CSARDPRVPDTQYF
cdr3_nt: TGCAGTGCTAGAGATCCGAGAGTCCCAGATACGCAGTATTTT
j_call: TRBJ2-3
v_call: TRBV20-1
clone_size: .
d_call: .

cdr3_aa: CASSHTRGYEQYF
cdr3_nt: TGCGCCAGCAGCCATACACGGGGTTACGAGCAGTACTTC
j_call: TRBJ2-7
v_call: TRBV4-3
clone_size: few
d_call: .

cdr3_aa: CASSQVADTQYF
cdr3_nt: TGTGCCAGCAGCCAAGTGGCAGATACGCAGTATTTT
j_call: TRBJ2-3
v_call: TRBV14
clone_size: many
d_call: .

cdr3_aa: CASSSGVDSPLHF
cdr3_nt: TGTGCCAGCAGCTCGGGCGTAGATTCACCCCTCCACTTT
j_call: TRBJ1-6
v_call: TRBV28
clone_size: many
d_call: .

cdr3_aa: CASSSNSGVGETQYF
cdr3_nt: TGTGCCAGCAGCTCCAACTCAGGGGTAGGGGAGACCCAGTACTTC
j_call: TRBJ2-5
v_call: TRBV7-3
clone_size: many
d_call: .

cdr3_aa: CASSLESQRFNEQFF
cdr3_nt: TGTGCCAGCAGCTTGGAGTCCCAGCGATTCAATGAGCAGTTCTTC
j_call: TRBJ2-1
v_call: TRBV5-4
clone_size: few
d_call: .

cdr3_aa: CASRDAGTRQETQYF
cdr3_nt: TGTGCCAGCAGGGACGCTGGGACTAGACAAGAGACCCAGTACTTC
j_call: TRBJ2-5
v_call: TRBV28
clone_size: many
d_call: TRBD2

cdr3_aa: CASSPRGSGSYSDTQYF
cdr3_nt: TGTGCCAGCAGTCCCCGGGGTAGCGGGAGTTATTCAGATACGCAGTATTTT
j_call: TRBJ2-3
v_call: TRBV28
clone_size: many
d_call: TRBD2

cdr3_aa: CASSYTRRYDNSPLHF
cdr3_nt: TGTGCCAGCAGTTACACACGGCGGTACGATAATTCACCCCTCCACTTT
j_call: TRBJ1-6
v_call: TRBV6-2/TRBV6-3
clone_size: many
d_call: .

cdr3_aa: CAIREGQTDTQYF
cdr3_nt: TGTGCCATCAGAGAGGGACAGACAGATACGCAGTATTTT
j_call: TRBJ2-3
v_call: TRBV10-3
clone_size: .
d_call: TRBD1

cdr3_aa: CASSRPGLANSPLHF
cdr3_nt: TGTGCCAGCAGCCGACCAGGATTGGCTAATTCACCCCTCCACTTT
j_call: TRBJ1-6
v_call: TRBV27
clone_size: .
d_call: .

cdr3_aa: CASRSNRGRLNTEAFF
cdr3_nt: TGTGCCAGCAGGTCTAACAGGGGGAGATTGAACACTGAAGCTTTCTTT
j_call: TRBJ1-1
v_call: TRBV6-1
clone_size: many
d_call: TRBD1

cdr3_aa: CASSLERGGNQPQHF
cdr3_nt: TGTGCCAGCAGCTTAGAGAGAGGGGGCAATCAGCCCCAGCATTTT
j_call: TRBJ1-5
v_call: TRBV7-9
clone_size: .
d_call: .

cdr3_aa: CASSFGAGVSTGELFF
cdr3_nt: TGTGCCAGCAGTTTTGGAGCGGGAGTAAGCACCGGGGAGCTGTTTTTT
j_call: TRBJ2-2
v_call: TRBV12-3/TRBV12-4
clone_size: many
d_call: TRBD2

cdr3_aa: CASSAGTRAYNEQFF
cdr3_nt: TGTGCCAGCAGCGCGGGGACCCGGGCCTACAATGAGCAGTTCTTC
j_call: TRBJ2-1
v_call: TRBV9
clone_size: few
d_call: .

cdr3_aa: CASRPYRDRPLRDYGYTF
cdr3_nt: TGTGCCAGCCGCCCCTACCGGGACAGGCCTTTGAGGGACTATGGCTACACCTTC
j_call: TRBJ1-2
v_call: TRBV11-2
clone_size: many
d_call: TRBD1

cdr3_aa: CASSLGTKLANEQFF
cdr3_nt: TGCGCCAGCAGCTTGGGGACAAAGCTCGCCAATGAGCAGTTCTTC
j_call: TRBJ2-1
v_call: TRBV5-1
clone_size: few
d_call: .

cdr3_aa: CASSPASRQGIGGYTF
cdr3_nt: TGTGCCAGCAGCCCCGCGTCCAGACAGGGCATCGGTGGCTACACCTTC
j_call: TRBJ1-2
v_call: TRBV7-2
clone_size: many
d_call: TRBD1

cdr3_aa: CASSMTGVPSTEAFF
cdr3_nt: TGCGCCAGCAGCATGACAGGGGTACCTAGCACTGAAGCTTTCTTT
j_call: TRBJ1-1
v_call: TRBV5-1
clone_size: many
d_call: TRBD1

cdr3_aa: CAWSVGTKLGGRAGTDTQYF
cdr3_nt: TGTGCCTGGAGTGTTGGGACAAAGCTCGGCGGGAGGGCCGGGACAGATACGCAGTATTTT
j_call: TRBJ2-3
v_call: TRBV30
clone_size: .
d_call: TRBD2

cdr3_aa: CASIRTEVNTEAFF
cdr3_nt: TGTGCCAGCATTCGGACAGAAGTGAACACTGAAGCTTTCTTT
j_call: TRBJ1-1
v_call: TRBV12-3/TRBV12-4
clone_size: few
d_call: .

cdr3_aa: CASSSTGTSGKDTQYF
cdr3_nt: TGTGCCAGCAGTTCCACCGGGACTAGCGGGAAAGATACGCAGTATTTT
j_call: TRBJ2-3
v_call: TRBV28
clone_size: many
d_call: TRBD2